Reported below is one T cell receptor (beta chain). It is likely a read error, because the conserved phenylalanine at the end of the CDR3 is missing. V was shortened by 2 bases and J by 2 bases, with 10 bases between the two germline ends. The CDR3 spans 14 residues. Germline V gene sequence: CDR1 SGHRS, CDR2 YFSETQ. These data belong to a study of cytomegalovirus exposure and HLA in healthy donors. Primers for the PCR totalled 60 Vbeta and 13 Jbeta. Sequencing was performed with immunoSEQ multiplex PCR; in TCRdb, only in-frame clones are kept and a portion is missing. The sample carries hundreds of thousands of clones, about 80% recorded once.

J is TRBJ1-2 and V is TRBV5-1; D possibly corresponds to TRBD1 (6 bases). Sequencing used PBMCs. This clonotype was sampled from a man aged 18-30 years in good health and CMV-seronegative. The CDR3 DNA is TGCGCCAGCAGCTTCAGGGGAGGGAACTATGGCTACACCCTC. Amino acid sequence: CASSFRGGNYGYTL.